This T cell receptor beta chain emerged from a study of blood T cell repertoires in COVID-19. Some clones are missing from TCRdb's copy, which holds only in-frame ones; the method was immunoSEQ multiplex PCR. Among some 56,000 clones listed, around 84% were seen once. The length of the CDR3 is 14 residues. V was cut by 5 bases and J by 5 bases, with 16 bases left in between. Germline V gene data show CDR1 as SGHRS and CDR2 as YFSETQ. The sequence was obtained from a man aged 60 to 69 with acute or convalescent COVID-19. This chain links TRBV5-1 with TRBJ1-2; a weak D match, TRBD1 (6 bases). Sequenced: peripheral blood. CDR3 amino acids: CASRPQGGFYGYTF. In DNA form, the CDR3 reads TGCGCCAGCAGGCCACAGGGTGGGTTTTATGGCTACACCTTC.